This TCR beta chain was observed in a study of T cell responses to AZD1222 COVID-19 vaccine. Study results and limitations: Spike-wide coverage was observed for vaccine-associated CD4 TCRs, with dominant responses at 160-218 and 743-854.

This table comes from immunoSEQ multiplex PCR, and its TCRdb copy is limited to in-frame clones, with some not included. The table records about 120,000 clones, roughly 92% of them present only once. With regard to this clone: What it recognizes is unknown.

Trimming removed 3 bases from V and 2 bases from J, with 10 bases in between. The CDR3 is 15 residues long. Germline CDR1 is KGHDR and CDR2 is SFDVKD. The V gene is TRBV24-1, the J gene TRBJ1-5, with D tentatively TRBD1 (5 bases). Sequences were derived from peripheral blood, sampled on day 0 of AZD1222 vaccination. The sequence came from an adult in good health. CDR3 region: CATSDGGSRNQPQHF. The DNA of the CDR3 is TGTGCCACCAGTGATGGGGGGTCGCGCAATCAGCCCCAGCATTTT.